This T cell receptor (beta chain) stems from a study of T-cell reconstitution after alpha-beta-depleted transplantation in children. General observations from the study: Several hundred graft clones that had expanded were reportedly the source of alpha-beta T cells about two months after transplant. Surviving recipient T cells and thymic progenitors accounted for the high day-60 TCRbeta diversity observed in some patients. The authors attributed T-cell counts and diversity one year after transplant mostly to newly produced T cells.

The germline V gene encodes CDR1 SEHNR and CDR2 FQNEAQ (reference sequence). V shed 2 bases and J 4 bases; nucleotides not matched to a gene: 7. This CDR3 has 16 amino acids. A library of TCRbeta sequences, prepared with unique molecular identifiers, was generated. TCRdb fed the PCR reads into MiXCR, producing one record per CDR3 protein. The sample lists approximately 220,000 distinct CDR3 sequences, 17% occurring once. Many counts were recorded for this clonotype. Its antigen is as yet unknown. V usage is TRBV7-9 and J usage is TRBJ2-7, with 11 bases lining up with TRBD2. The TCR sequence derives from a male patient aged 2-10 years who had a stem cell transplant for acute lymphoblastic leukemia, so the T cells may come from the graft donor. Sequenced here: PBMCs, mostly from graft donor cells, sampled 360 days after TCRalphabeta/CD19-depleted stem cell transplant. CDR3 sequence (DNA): TGTGCCAGCAGCTTAACACCACTAGCGGGGGAGTACGAGCAGTACTTC. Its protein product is CASSLTPLAGEYEQYF. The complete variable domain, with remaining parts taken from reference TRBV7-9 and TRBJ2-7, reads DTGVSQNPRHKITKRGQNVTFRCDPISEHNRLYWYRQTLGQGPEFLTYFQNEAQLEKSRLLSDRFSAERPKGSFSTLEIQRTEQGDSAMYLCASSLTPLAGEYEQYFGPGTRLTVT.